A selection of T cell receptor beta chains follows, all from one sample in a study of TIL therapy for anti-PD-1-resistant metastatic lung cancer. The assay was immunoSEQ multiplex PCR, and TCRdb's table has in-frame clones only and misses some. The sample carries 20,000 to 25,000 clones, around 76% recorded once. The sequencing used blood, collected at baseline. Receptors originate from a person aged 25-85 years with non-small cell lung cancer. The CDR3 runs from the conserved cysteine through the conserved F or W. A D gene is named only where the DNA matches it firmly. The size entry is marked missing in some rows and otherwise reads once, few, many or a size class.

d_call,j_call,v_call,clone_size,cdr3_aa,cdr3_nt
.,TRBJ1-5,TRBV28,.,CASSPMTGQFHF,TGTGCCAGCAGCCCAATGACAGGTCAATTCCATTTT
TRBD2,TRBJ2-2,TRBV9,.,CASSVSGTSSGSGELFF,TGTGCCAGCAGCGTATCCGGGACTAGCAGTGGGTCCGGGGAGCTGTTTTTT
.,TRBJ2-7,TRBV6-1,few,CASSVHHEQYF,TGTGCCAGCAGTGTACACCACGAGCAGTACTTC
.,TRBJ1-1,TRBV27,.,CASSLSTGGEAFF,TGTGCCAGCAGTTTATCGACGGGGGGTGAAGCTTTCTTT
.,TRBJ1-2,TRBV10-1,.,CASSETGRYGYTF,TGCGCCAGCAGCGAAACAGGGCGCTATGGCTACACCTTC
TRBD2,TRBJ2-7,TRBV6-1,.,CASSRTRIFYEQYF,TGTGCCAGCAGTAGGACTAGAATATTCTACGAGCAGTACTTC
.,TRBJ1-5,TRBV7-9,.,CASSLARGRSNQPQHF,TGTGCCAGCAGCTTAGCCCGGGGCAGAAGCAATCAGCCCCAGCATTTT
.,TRBJ2-3,TRBV11-2,.,CASSPDSDTQYF,TGTGCCAGCAGCCCGGATTCAGATACGCAGTATTTT
.,TRBJ2-7,TRBV30,.,CACVGRYEQYF,TGTGCCTGCGTGGGCCGCTACGAGCAGTACTTC
TRBD1,TRBJ1-2,TRBV14,.,CATTDYQGGGYTF,TGTGCCACCACGGACTACCAGGGGGGTGGCTACACCTTC
TRBD2,TRBJ2-2,TRBV14,.,CASSQELTRGDGELFF,TGTGCCAGCAGCCAAGAACTGACCCGGGGGGACGGGGAGCTGTTTTTT
.,TRBJ2-3,TRBV7-8,few,CASSVRETSTDTQYF,TGTGCCAGCAGCGTGAGGGAAACTAGCACAGATACGCAGTATTTT
TRBD1,TRBJ1-6,TRBV5-1,once,CASSLEATGGSNSPLHF,TGCGCCAGCAGCTTGGAAGCGACAGGGGGCTCAAATTCACCCCTCCACTTT
.,TRBJ1-3,TRBV4-3,.,CASSQDVYGGRGVSGNTIYF,TGCGCCAGCAGCCAAGATGTCTACGGGGGCCGGGGGGTCTCTGGAAACACCATATATTTT
.,TRBJ1-4,TRBV19,.,CASRDLNEKLFF,TGTGCCAGTAGGGACTTGAATGAAAAACTGTTTTTT
TRBD2,TRBJ2-5,TRBV19,.,CATGEGWQETQYF,TGTGCCACCGGGGAGGGTTGGCAAGAGACCCAGTACTTC
.,TRBJ2-5,TRBV5-6,few,CASSLGAGETQYF,TGTGCCAGCAGCTTAGGGGCAGGAGAGACCCAGTACTTC
TRBD1,TRBJ1-2,TRBV5-6,.,CASSLLMTGGDYGYTF,TGTGCCAGCAGCCTCCTAATGACAGGGGGAGACTATGGCTACACCTTC
.,TRBJ1-2,TRBV6-5,.,CASSLNPGLGDYTF,TGTGCCAGCAGCCTAAATCCGGGACTCGGAGACTACACCTTC
TRBD2,TRBJ2-7,TRBV6-5,.,CASSCVGTSYEQYF,TGTGCCAGCAGTTGCGTCGGGACTAGCTACGAGCAGTACTTC
TRBD2,TRBJ2-7,TRBV11-2,.,CASSLKGGDEQYF,TGTGCCAGCAGCTTAAAGGGAGGGGACGAGCAGTACTTC
TRBD1,TRBJ1-6,TRBV11-2,.,CASSEGAGSPLHF,TGTGCCAGCAGCGAGGGGGCCGGCTCACCCCTCCACTTT
.,TRBJ2-1,TRBV28,.,CASSKTGLETYNEQFF,TGTGCCAGCAGTAAAACCGGGCTAGAGACTTACAATGAGCAGTTCTTC
.,TRBJ2-5,TRBV5-5,.,CASSDRSGEETQYF,TGTGCCAGCAGCGACCGTTCGGGGGAAGAGACCCAGTACTTC
.,TRBJ2-7,TRBV4-2,.,CASSQDRAGDYEQYF,TGTGCCAGCAGCCAAGATAGGGCAGGAGATTACGAGCAGTACTTC
.,TRBJ1-1,TRBV19,few,CASTLGISEAFF,TGTGCCAGTACCCTAGGGATTTCTGAAGCTTTCTTT
.,TRBJ1-1,TRBV5-1,.,CASREGLNTEAFF,TGCGCCAGCCGCGAAGGCCTGAACACTGAAGCTTTCTTT
.,TRBJ2-3,TRBV18,.,CASSPIQGGDTQYF,TGTGCCAGCTCACCAATCCAGGGGGGAGATACGCAGTATTTT
.,TRBJ2-3,TRBV27,once,CASGSGALTDTQYF,TGTGCCAGCGGCTCTGGGGCGCTCACAGATACGCAGTATTTT
TRBD1,TRBJ1-5,TRBV6-4,.,CASRETGLNQPQHF,TGTGCCAGCAGGGAGACAGGGCTGAATCAGCCCCAGCATTTT
.,TRBJ1-3,TRBV11-2,.,CASSSDAGISGNTIYF,TGTGCCAGCAGCTCCGACGCGGGGATCTCTGGAAACACCATATATTTT
.,TRBJ2-1,TRBV6-1,.,CASSGDWTHNEQFF,TGTGCCAGCAGTGGGGACTGGACCCACAATGAGCAGTTCTTC
TRBD2,TRBJ2-3,TRBV18,.,CASSPRLAVTDTQYF,TGTGCCAGCTCACCGAGGCTAGCGGTCACAGATACGCAGTATTTT
TRBD2,TRBJ2-1,TRBV4-1,few,CASSQPSGLDEQFF,TGCGCCAGCAGCCAGCCTAGCGGCTTGGATGAGCAGTTCTTC
.,TRBJ2-3,TRBV7-8,.,CASSLLLATDTQYF,TGTGCCAGCAGCTTGTTACTAGCCACAGATACGCAGTATTTT
.,TRBJ2-4,TRBV25-1,.,CASSEFGQFGGKNIQYF,TGTGCCAGCAGTGAATTTGGACAGTTCGGGGGCAAAAACATTCAGTACTTC
TRBD1,TRBJ2-7,TRBV4-3,.,CASSRTMDRVHEQYF,TGCGCCAGCAGTCGCACCATGGACAGGGTGCACGAGCAGTACTTC
TRBD2,TRBJ2-3,TRBV18,.,CASTGLAGTTDTQYF,TGTGCCAGCACTGGACTAGCGGGGACCACAGATACGCAGTATTTT
TRBD2,TRBJ2-1,TRBV15,.,CATSRVGQREGNEQFF,TGTGCCACCAGCAGAGTAGGTCAGCGGGAGGGCAATGAGCAGTTCTTC
.,TRBJ2-7,TRBV29-1,.,CSVEEWSEQYF,TGCAGCGTTGAAGAATGGTCCGAGCAGTACTTC
.,TRBJ1-5,TRBV27,.,CASSLGGGGQPQHF,TGTGCCAGCAGTTTAGGGGGGGGAGGTCAGCCCCAGCATTTT